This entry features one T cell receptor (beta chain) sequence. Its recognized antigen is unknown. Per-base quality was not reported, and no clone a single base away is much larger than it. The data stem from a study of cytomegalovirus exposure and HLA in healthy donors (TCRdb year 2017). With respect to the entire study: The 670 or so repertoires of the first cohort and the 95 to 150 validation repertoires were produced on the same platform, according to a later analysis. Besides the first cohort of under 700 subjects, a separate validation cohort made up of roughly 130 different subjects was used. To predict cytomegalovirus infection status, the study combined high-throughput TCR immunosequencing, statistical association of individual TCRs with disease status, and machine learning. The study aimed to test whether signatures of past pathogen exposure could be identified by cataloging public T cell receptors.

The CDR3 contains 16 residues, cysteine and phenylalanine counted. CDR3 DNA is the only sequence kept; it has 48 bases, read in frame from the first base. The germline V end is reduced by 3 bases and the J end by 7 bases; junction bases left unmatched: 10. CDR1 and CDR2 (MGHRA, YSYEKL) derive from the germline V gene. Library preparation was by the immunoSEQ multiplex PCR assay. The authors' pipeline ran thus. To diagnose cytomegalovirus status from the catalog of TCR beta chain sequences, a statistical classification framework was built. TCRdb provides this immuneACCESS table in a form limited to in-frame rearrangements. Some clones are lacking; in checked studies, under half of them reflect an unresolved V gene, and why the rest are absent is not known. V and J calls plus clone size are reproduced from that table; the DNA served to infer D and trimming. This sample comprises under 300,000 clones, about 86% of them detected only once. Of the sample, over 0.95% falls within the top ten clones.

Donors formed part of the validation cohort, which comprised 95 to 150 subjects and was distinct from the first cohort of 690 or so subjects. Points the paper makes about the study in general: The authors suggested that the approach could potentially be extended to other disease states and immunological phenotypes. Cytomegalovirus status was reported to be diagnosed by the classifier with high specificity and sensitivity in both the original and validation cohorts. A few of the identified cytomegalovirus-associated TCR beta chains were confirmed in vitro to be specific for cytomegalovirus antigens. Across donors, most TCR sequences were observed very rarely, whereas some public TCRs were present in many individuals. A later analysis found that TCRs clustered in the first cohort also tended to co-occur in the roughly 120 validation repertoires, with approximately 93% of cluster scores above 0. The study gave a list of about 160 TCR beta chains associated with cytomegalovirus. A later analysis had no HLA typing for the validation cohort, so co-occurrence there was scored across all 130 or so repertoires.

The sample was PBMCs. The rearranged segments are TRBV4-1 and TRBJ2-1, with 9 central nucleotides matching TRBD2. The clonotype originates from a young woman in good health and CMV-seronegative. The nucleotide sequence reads TGCGCCAGCAGCCACGTGGGGCGGGGGGGTAGTAATGAGCAGTTCTTC. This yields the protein CASSHVGRGGSNEQFF.